This T cell receptor beta chain was sequenced during a study of blood T cell repertoires in COVID-19. Study overall: Acute and convalescent COVID-19 specimens originated in the United States, Italy and Spain. T cells, B-cell-depleted T cells, or PBMCs provided the cDNA or gDNA that served as material.

CDR3 length equals 15 residues. Germline CDR1 SGHTA, CDR2 FQGNSA. With 5 bases removed from V and 2 bases from J, the gap between germline ends came to 16 bases. How the authors handled the data: It was from reference gene primer amplification that nucleated cell counts were estimated. Assay used: immunoSEQ multiplex PCR; TCRdb lists only in-frame clones, some missing. Clone size and the V and J calls come from that table; the DNA yielded D and trimming. The profile shows roughly 100,000 clones, roughly 91% of them singletons. This sequence was found in a human donor in a cohort sampled during active COVID-19. The chain joins TRBV7-2 to TRBJ2-7, with a tentative D call TRBD2 (6 bases). Input material: peripheral blood. CDR3 in DNA: TGTGCCAGCAGCCAAAATAGCGGAGATACCTACGAGCAGTACTTC. Protein: CASSQNSGDTYEQYF.